These T cell receptor beta chains were read from a single sample in a study of shared clonotypes between healthy human individuals. Sequencing was performed with immunoSEQ multiplex PCR; in TCRdb, only in-frame clones are kept and a portion is missing. The sample shows about 1.5 million clones, roughly 97% of them seen only once. The source material was naive CD4+ T cells sorted from blood. These TCRs come from a man younger than 45 in good health. CDR3s include the opening cysteine and the closing phenylalanine or tryptophan. Each record gives: D gene, clone size, V gene, J gene, CDR3 DNA, CDR3 protein. D genes are given only for firm matches. Rows may omit the clone size; those that give it use once, few, many or a size class.

d_call: TRBD1; clone_size: NA; v_call: TRBV6-5; j_call: TRBJ1-2; cdr3_nt: TGTGCCAGCAGACCTCGACAGGGATACTATGGCTACACCTTC; cdr3_aa: CASRPRQGYYGYTF
d_call: TRBD1; clone_size: once; v_call: TRBV9; j_call: TRBJ2-3; cdr3_nt: TGTGCCAGCAGCGTCCTGGGGGGGACAGGGTACACAGATACGCAGTATTTT; cdr3_aa: CASSVLGGTGYTDTQYF
d_call: NA; clone_size: NA; v_call: TRBV11-2; j_call: TRBJ2-7; cdr3_nt: TGTGCCAGCAGCCGACAAGAAAGGGAGCAGTACTTC; cdr3_aa: CASSRQEREQYF
d_call: NA; clone_size: NA; v_call: TRBV4-2; j_call: TRBJ2-2; cdr3_nt: TGTGCCAGCAGCCTTTCTAGGGCGAACACCGGGGAGCTGTTTTTT; cdr3_aa: CASSLSRANTGELFF
d_call: NA; clone_size: NA; v_call: TRBV18; j_call: TRBJ2-1; cdr3_nt: TGTGCCAGCTCACCCCCCCTTAGAGACAATGAGCAGTTCTTC; cdr3_aa: CASSPPLRDNEQFF
d_call: NA; clone_size: NA; v_call: TRBV11-1; j_call: TRBJ1-1; cdr3_nt: TGTGCCAGCACCCCCATGGCGGCTAACACTGAAGCTTTCTTT; cdr3_aa: CASTPMAANTEAFF
d_call: NA; clone_size: NA; v_call: TRBV18; j_call: TRBJ2-7; cdr3_nt: TGTGCCAGCTCAACGGACACGTCCTCCTACAACGAGCAGTACTTC; cdr3_aa: CASSTDTSSYNEQYF
d_call: TRBD1; clone_size: NA; v_call: TRBV5-1; j_call: TRBJ1-4; cdr3_nt: TGCGCCAGCAGTTCAACAGGGGGCACTAATGAAAAACTGTTTTTT; cdr3_aa: CASSSTGGTNEKLFF
d_call: NA; clone_size: once; v_call: TRBV7-9; j_call: TRBJ2-2; cdr3_nt: TGCGCGACAGTCCCCGGGGAGCTGTTTTTT; cdr3_aa: CATVPGELFF
d_call: NA; clone_size: NA; v_call: TRBV9; j_call: TRBJ2-1; cdr3_nt: TGTGCCAGCAGCGGGCCCCCAACTAGGTTCGATGAGCAGTTCTTC; cdr3_aa: CASSGPPTRFDEQFF
d_call: NA; clone_size: NA; v_call: TRBV5-1; j_call: TRBJ1-5; cdr3_nt: TGCGCCAGCAGCTTGGCCAGTAATCAGCCCCAGCATTTT; cdr3_aa: CASSLASNQPQHF
d_call: NA; clone_size: NA; v_call: TRBV10-3; j_call: TRBJ2-1; cdr3_nt: TGTGCCATCAGTGGAAAGAACAACAATGAGCAGTTCTTC; cdr3_aa: CAISGKNNNEQFF
d_call: NA; clone_size: NA; v_call: TRBV11-3; j_call: TRBJ1-3; cdr3_nt: TGTGCCAGCAGCGTCGGGACTGCCGGAAACACCATATATTTT; cdr3_aa: CASSVGTAGNTIYF
d_call: TRBD1; clone_size: NA; v_call: TRBV9; j_call: TRBJ1-4; cdr3_nt: TGTGCCAGCAGCCTTCGGGACAGGGAGATTGAAAAACTGTTTTTT; cdr3_aa: CASSLRDREIEKLFF
d_call: NA; clone_size: NA; v_call: TRBV19; j_call: TRBJ1-1; cdr3_nt: TGTGCCAGTAGTCCCTACTCAGCGGCGGGCACTGAAGCTTTCTTT; cdr3_aa: CASSPYSAAGTEAFF
d_call: TRBD1; clone_size: NA; v_call: TRBV28; j_call: TRBJ2-3; cdr3_nt: TGTGCCAGCAGTTTAGGACAGGGTGCAGATACGCAGTATTTT; cdr3_aa: CASSLGQGADTQYF
d_call: TRBD2; clone_size: NA; v_call: TRBV7-6; j_call: TRBJ2-2; cdr3_nt: TGTGCCAGCAGCCTCGTGTCGGGAGGGACCGGGGAGCTGTTTTTT; cdr3_aa: CASSLVSGGTGELFF
d_call: TRBD2; clone_size: NA; v_call: TRBV11-2; j_call: TRBJ2-6; cdr3_nt: TGTGCCAGCAGCTTAGATCTAGCGGGGGCTTCCTCTGGGGCCAACGTCCTGACTTTC; cdr3_aa: CASSLDLAGASSGANVLTF
d_call: TRBD1; clone_size: NA; v_call: TRBV5-1; j_call: TRBJ2-7; cdr3_nt: TGCGCCAGCAGCCCAGGCGACAGGGATACCTACGAGCAGTACTTC; cdr3_aa: CASSPGDRDTYEQYF
d_call: TRBD1; clone_size: few; v_call: TRBV5-1; j_call: TRBJ2-7; cdr3_nt: TGCGCCAGCAGCCCCGGGACAGTCTACGAGCAGTACTTC; cdr3_aa: CASSPGTVYEQYF
d_call: NA; clone_size: NA; v_call: TRBV5-1; j_call: TRBJ2-3; cdr3_nt: TGCGCCAGCAGCAACGGACTATCCACCTCTAGCACAGATACGCAGTATTTT; cdr3_aa: CASSNGLSTSSTDTQYF
d_call: TRBD2; clone_size: NA; v_call: TRBV5-4; j_call: TRBJ2-5; cdr3_nt: TGTGCCAGCAGCTTGGGTACTGCGGGAGGCGTAAAGACCCAGTACTTC; cdr3_aa: CASSLGTAGGVKTQYF
d_call: NA; clone_size: NA; v_call: TRBV7-9; j_call: TRBJ2-2; cdr3_nt: TGTGCCAGCAGCTTAGCGCTGGGGGGCCGGAACACCGGGGAGCTGTTTTTT; cdr3_aa: CASSLALGGRNTGELFF
d_call: NA; clone_size: once; v_call: TRBV5-6; j_call: TRBJ1-3; cdr3_nt: TGTGCCAGCAGCTTGGGTGGATACTCTGGAAACACCATATATTTT; cdr3_aa: CASSLGGYSGNTIYF
d_call: NA; clone_size: NA; v_call: TRBV7-2; j_call: TRBJ1-4; cdr3_nt: TGTGCCAGCAGCCTGAGGGGGACTAATGAAAAACTGTTTTTT; cdr3_aa: CASSLRGTNEKLFF
d_call: NA; clone_size: NA; v_call: TRBV11-3; j_call: TRBJ2-7; cdr3_nt: TGTGCCAGCAGCGCCCTGGGCTCCTACGAGCAGTACTTC; cdr3_aa: CASSALGSYEQYF
d_call: NA; clone_size: NA; v_call: TRBV28; j_call: TRBJ2-1; cdr3_nt: TGTGCCAGCAGCCGCGGCTGGGTAATTCCCTACAATGAGCAGTTCTTC; cdr3_aa: CASSRGWVIPYNEQFF